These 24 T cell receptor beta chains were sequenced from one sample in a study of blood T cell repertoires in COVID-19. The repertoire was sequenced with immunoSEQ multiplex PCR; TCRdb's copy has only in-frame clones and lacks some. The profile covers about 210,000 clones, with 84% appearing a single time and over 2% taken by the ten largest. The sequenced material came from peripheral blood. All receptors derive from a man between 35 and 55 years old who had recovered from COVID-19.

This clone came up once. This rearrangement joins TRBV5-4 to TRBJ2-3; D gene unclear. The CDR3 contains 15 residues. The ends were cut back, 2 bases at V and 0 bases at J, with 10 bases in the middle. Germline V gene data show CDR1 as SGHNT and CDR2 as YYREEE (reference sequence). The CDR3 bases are TGTGCCAGCAGCTTAGAACTACCTAGCACAGATACGCAGTATTTT. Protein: CASSLELPSTDTQYF.

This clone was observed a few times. Here the CDR3 DNA reads TGTGCCAGCAGCTTTAGGGGGGACAGCTCCTACAATGAGCAGTTCTTC. Translation gives CASSFRGDSSYNEQFF. The chain uses TRBV11-2 and TRBJ2-1, with a tentative D call TRBD1 (7 bases). V lost 3 bases and J lost 0, with 12 bases in between. The CDR3 loop spans 16 amino acids. Germline CDR1 is SGHAT and CDR2 is FQNNGV. The full variable domain, with the rest looked up from reference TRBV11-2 and TRBJ2-1, is EAGVAQSPRYKIIEKRQSVAFWCNPISGHATLYWYQQILGQGPKLLIQFQNNGVVDDSQLPKDRFSAERLKGVDSTLKIQPAKLEDSAVYLCASSFRGDSSYNEQFFGPGTRLTVL.

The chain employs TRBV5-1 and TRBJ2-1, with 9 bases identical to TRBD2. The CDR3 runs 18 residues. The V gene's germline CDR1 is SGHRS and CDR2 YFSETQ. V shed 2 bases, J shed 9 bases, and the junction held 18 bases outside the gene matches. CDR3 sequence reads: CASSFSFRVAGVWGEQFF. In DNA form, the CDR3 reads TGCGCCAGCAGCTTCAGCTTCAGAGTAGCGGGGGTTTGGGGTGAGCAGTTCTTC.

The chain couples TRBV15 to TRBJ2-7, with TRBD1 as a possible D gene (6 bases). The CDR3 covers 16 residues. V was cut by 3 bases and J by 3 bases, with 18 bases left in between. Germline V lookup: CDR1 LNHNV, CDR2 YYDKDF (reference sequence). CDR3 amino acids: CATSRAPGTSLYEQYF. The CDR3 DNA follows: TGTGCCACCAGCAGGGCCCCAGGGACATCCCTCTACGAGCAGTACTTC. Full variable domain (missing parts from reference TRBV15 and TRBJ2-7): DAMVIQNPRYQVTQFGKPVTLSCSQTLNHNVMYWYQQKSSQAPKLLFHYYDKDFNNEADTPDNFQSRRPNTSFCFLDIRSPGLGDTAMYLCATSRAPGTSLYEQYFGPGTRLTVT.

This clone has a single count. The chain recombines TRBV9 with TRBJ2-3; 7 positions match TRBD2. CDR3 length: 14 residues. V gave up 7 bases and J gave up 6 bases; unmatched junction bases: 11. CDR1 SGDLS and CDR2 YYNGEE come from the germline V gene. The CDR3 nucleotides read TGTGCCAGCGGGGAGGGGCGGTTTTCGGATACGCAGTATTTT. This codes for CASGEGRFSDTQYF.

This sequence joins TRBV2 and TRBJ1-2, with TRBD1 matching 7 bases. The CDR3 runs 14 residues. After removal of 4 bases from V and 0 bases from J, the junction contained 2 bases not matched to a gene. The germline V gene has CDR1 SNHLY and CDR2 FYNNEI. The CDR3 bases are TGTGCCAGCAGTGGACAGGGCTCTAACTATGGCTACACCTTC. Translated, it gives CASSGQGSNYGYTF.

The CDR3: CASSEGTGVEAFF. The CDR3, as DNA: TGTGCCAGCAGCGAAGGGACAGGGGTTGAAGCTTTCTTT. This chain links TRBV9 with TRBJ1-1; 10 positions match TRBD1. This CDR3 is built from 13 residues. CDR1 is SGDLS and CDR2 is YYNGEE in the germline V gene. The ends lost 3 bases at V and 7 bases at J; junction bases unmatched: 3.

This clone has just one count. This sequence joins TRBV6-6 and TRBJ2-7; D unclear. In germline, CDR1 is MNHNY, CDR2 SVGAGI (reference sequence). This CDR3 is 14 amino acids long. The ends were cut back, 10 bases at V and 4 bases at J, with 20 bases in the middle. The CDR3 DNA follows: TGTGCCACCTTAGCTGCCTCCGGTTGGTACGAGCAGTACTTC. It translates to CATLAASGWYEQYF.

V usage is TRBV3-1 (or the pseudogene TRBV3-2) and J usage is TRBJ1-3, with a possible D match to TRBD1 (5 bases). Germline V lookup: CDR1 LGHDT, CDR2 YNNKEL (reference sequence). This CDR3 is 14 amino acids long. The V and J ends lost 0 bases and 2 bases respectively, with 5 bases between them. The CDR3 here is CASSQEGPGNTIYF. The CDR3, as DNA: TGTGCCAGCAGCCAAGAGGGGCCTGGAAACACCATATATTTT.

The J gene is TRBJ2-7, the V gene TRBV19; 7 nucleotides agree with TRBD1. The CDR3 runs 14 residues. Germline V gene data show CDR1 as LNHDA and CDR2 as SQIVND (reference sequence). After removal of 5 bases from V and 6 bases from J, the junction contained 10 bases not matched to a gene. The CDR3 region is CASSVNYRGGEQYF. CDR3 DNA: TGTGCCAGTAGTGTAAATTACAGGGGTGGCGAGCAGTACTTC.

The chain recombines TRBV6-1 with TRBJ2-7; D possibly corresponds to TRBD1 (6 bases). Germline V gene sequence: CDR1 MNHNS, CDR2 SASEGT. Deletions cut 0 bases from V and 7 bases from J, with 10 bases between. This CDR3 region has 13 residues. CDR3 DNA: TGTGCCAGCAGTGAAGCGGGGGCAGGGGAGCAGTACTTC. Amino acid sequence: CASSEAGAGEQYF.

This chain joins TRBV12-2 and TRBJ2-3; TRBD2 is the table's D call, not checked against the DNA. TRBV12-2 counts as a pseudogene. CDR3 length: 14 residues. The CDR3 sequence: CASRFILWRDTQYF. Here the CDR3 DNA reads TGTGCAAGTCGCTTCATTTTATGGAGGGATACGCAGTATTTT.

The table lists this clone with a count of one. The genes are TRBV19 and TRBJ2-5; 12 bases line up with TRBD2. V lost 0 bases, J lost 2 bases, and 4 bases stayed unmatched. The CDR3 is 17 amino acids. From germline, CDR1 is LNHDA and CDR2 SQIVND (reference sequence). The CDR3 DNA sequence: TGTGCCAGTAGTATAGAGGGAACTAGCGGGGGGCAAGAGACCCAGTACTTC. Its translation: CASSIEGTSGGQETQYF.

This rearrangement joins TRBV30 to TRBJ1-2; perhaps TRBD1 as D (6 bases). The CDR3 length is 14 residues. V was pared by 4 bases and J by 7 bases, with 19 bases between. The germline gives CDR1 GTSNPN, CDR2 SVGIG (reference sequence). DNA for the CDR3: TGTGCCTGGATTCTCGGGGGGCGCAATATTGGCTACACCTTC. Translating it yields CAWILGGRNIGYTF.

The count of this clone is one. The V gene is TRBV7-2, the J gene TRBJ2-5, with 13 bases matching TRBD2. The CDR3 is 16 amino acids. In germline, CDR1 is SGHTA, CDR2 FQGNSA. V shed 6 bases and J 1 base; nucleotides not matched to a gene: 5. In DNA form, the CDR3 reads TGTGCCAGCAGACCGGGACTAGCGGGACTCCAAGAGACCCAGTACTTC. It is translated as CASRPGLAGLQETQYF.

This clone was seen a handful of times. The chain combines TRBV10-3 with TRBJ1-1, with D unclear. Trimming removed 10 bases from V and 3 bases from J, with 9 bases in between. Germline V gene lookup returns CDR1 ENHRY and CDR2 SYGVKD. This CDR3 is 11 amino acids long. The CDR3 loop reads CATGQDTEAFF. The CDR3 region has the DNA TGTGCCACTGGGCAGGACACTGAAGCTTTCTTT.

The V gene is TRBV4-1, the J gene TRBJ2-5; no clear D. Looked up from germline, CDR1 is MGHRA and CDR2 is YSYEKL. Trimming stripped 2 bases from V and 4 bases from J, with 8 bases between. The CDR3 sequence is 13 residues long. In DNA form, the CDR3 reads TGCGCCAGCAGCCAATTACTAAGAGAGACCCAGTACTTC. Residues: CASSQLLRETQYF.

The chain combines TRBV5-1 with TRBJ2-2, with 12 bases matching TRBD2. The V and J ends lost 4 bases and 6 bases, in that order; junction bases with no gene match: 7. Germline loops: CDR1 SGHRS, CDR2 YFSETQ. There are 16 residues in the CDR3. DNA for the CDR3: TGCGCCAGCAGCGATCGGACTAGCGGGATCCCCGGGGAGCTGTTTTTT. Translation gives CASSDRTSGIPGELFF.

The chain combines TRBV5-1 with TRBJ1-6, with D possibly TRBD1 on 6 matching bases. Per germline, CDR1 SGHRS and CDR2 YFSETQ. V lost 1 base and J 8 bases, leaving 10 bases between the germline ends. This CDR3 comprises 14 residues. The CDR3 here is CASSLLDRDSPLHF. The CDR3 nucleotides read TGCGCCAGCAGCTTGCTGGACAGAGATTCACCCCTCCACTTT.

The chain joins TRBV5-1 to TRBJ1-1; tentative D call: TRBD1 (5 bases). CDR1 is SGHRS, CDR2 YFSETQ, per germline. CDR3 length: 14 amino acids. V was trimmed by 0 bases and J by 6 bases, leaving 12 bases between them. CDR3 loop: CASSLEGQVPEAFF. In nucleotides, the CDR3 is TGCGCCAGCAGCTTGGAAGGACAAGTCCCTGAAGCTTTCTTT. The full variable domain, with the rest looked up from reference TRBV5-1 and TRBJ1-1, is KAGVTQTPRYLIKTRGQQVTLSCSPISGHRSVSWYQQTPGQGLQFLFEYFSETQRNKGNFPGRFSGRQFSNSRSEMNVSTLELGDSALYLCASSLEGQVPEAFFGQGTRLTVV.

The CDR3, as DNA: TGTGCCAGCACCGTTAGAGGGACAGGGGGTGAAAAACTGTTTTTT. Amino acids: CASTVRGTGGEKLFF. V is TRBV2 and J is TRBJ1-4, with 11 bases that match TRBD1. CDR3 size: 15 residues. Germline V CDR1 and CDR2: SNHLY, FYNNEI. Unmatched junction bases numbered 8, after V lost 7 bases and J lost 7 bases. Full variable domain (remainder filled in from reference TRBV2 and TRBJ1-4): EPEVTQTPSHQVTQMGQEVILRCVPISNHLYFYWYRQILGQKVEFLVSFYNNEISEKSEIFDDQFSVERPDGSNFTLKIRSTKLEDSAMYFCASTVRGTGGEKLFFGSGTQLSVL.

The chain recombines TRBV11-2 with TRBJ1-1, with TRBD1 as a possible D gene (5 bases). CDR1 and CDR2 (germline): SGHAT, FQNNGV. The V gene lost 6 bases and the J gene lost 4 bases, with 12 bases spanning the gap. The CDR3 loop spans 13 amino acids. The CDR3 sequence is CASRQVLGTEAFF. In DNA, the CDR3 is TGTGCCAGCAGACAGGTTTTGGGCACTGAAGCTTTCTTT.

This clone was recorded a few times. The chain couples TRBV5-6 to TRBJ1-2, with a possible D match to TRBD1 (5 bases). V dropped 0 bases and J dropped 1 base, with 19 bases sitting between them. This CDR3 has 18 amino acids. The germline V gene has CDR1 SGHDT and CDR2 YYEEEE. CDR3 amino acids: CASSLARGPGVFNYGYTF. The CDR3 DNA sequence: TGTGCCAGCAGCTTGGCGCGAGGACCGGGGGTTTTTAACTATGGCTACACCTTC.

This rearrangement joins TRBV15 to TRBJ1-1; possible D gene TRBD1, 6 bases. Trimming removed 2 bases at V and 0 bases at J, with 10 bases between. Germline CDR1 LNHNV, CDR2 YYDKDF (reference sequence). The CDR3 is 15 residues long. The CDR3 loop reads CATSRPTGMNTEAFF. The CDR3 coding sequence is TGTGCCACCAGCAGACCGACAGGAATGAACACTGAAGCTTTCTTT.